This entry lists 3 T cell receptor beta chains sequenced from one sample in a study of memory CD4+ T cells and cytomegalovirus serostatus. This table comes from immunoSEQ multiplex PCR, and its TCRdb copy is limited to in-frame clones, with some not included. Found here are about 92,000 clones, about 80% of them singletons; the top ten hold about 3.5%. Single viable CD3+CD4+CD8-CD45RO+ cells were sorted as the memory CD4+ T cells. Sequences were obtained from memory CD4+ T cells from blood. The source of these receptors is an adult in good health and CMV-seropositive.

This rearrangement joins TRBV10-2 to TRBJ2-2; maybe TRBD1 (6 bases). The CDR3 extends over 13 amino acids. Germline V gene data show CDR1 as WSHSY and CDR2 as SAAADI. V was cut by 2 bases and J by 6 bases, with 7 bases left in between. CDR3: CASSEQGSGELFF. The CDR3 DNA reads TGCGCCAGCAGTGAGCAGGGGTCCGGGGAGCTGTTTTTT.

The chain employs TRBV27 and TRBJ1-2; D gene ambiguous. The V gene lost 5 bases and the J gene lost 1 base, with 11 bases spanning the gap. Germline CDR1 MNHEY, CDR2 SMNVEV (reference sequence). This CDR3 has 14 amino acids. The CDR3 protein is CASSPIPFNYGYTF. CDR3 DNA sequence: TGTGCCAGCAGTCCAATCCCCTTTAACTATGGCTACACCTTC.

In its sample, this clone was seen a few times. The sample carries other DNA sequences with the same CDR3. The rearrangement uses TRBV19 and TRBJ1-5; 7 bases agree with TRBD1. Germline CDR1 is LNHDA and CDR2 is SQIVND (reference sequence). The J segment lost 4 bases and the V segment lost 4 bases, leaving 4 bases of the junction unmatched. This CDR3 is 14 amino acids long. The CDR3 DNA sequence: TGTGCCAGTAGTAAAGGACAGGATAATCAGCCCCAGCATTTT. Protein product: CASSKGQDNQPQHF.